This is a list of T cell receptor beta chains from one sample in a study of cytomegalovirus exposure and HLA in healthy donors. Repertoires were generated with immunoSEQ multiplex PCR, while TCRdb's copy carries only in-frame clones and drops some. The data contain more than 95,000 clones, about nine tenths of them singletons. The specimen sequenced was PBMCs. The receptors were sampled from a man younger than 35 in good health and CMV-seropositive. CDR3s include the opening cysteine and the closing phenylalanine or tryptophan. D genes are given only for firm matches. Size is stated for part of the rows, as once, few or many counts, or as a class when the clone is expanded.

j_call | v_call | clone_size | d_call | cdr3_aa | cdr3_nt
TRBJ2-3 | TRBV19 | . | . | CASTPSQYTDTQYF | TGTGCCAGTACCCCGTCGCAGTACACAGATACGCAGTATTTT
TRBJ1-3 | TRBV14 | many | . | CASSQLGLSGGNTIYF | TGTGCCAGCAGCCAGCTGGGCCTCTCTGGGGGAAACACCATATATTTT
TRBJ2-1 | TRBV6-1 | . | TRBD2 | CASSELGGGAGEQFF | TGTGCCAGCAGTGAGCTTGGCGGGGGGGCCGGTGAGCAGTTCTTC
TRBJ2-5 | TRBV2 | . | TRBD1 | CASSSLGTAQETQYF | TGTGCCAGCAGTTCCCTCGGGACAGCACAAGAGACCCAGTACTTC
TRBJ2-5 | TRBV7-8 | . | . | CASSRQALQETQYF | TGTGCCAGCAGCCGACAGGCGCTCCAAGAGACCCAGTACTTC
TRBJ1-4 | TRBV25-1 | . | . | CASSEYKGGGEKLFF | TGTGCCAGCAGTGAATATAAAGGGGGGGGTGAAAAACTGTTTTTT
TRBJ2-3 | TRBV15 | . | TRBD2 | CATSRLAGGQDTQYF | TGTGCCACCAGCAGACTAGCGGGGGGCCAGGATACGCAGTATTTT
TRBJ1-6 | TRBV4-1 | once | . | CASSQGGDVYNSPLHF | TGCGCCAGCAGCCAAGGTGGAGACGTCTATAATTCACCCCTCCACTTT
TRBJ2-5 | TRBV5-4 | . | . | CASSFPGTREETQYF | TGTGCCAGCAGCTTCCCCGGGACACGGGAAGAGACCCAGTACTTC
TRBJ2-7 | TRBV7-2 | . | TRBD2 | CASSPTKSGGGRGEQYF | TGTGCCAGCAGCCCAACCAAATCGGGCGGGGGACGAGGCGAGCAGTACTTC
TRBJ1-1 | TRBV7-2 | . | . | CASSAAGRGTEAFF | TGTGCCAGCAGCGCTGCAGGGCGGGGGACTGAAGCTTTCTTT
TRBJ2-1 | TRBV19 | . | TRBD2 | CASSFWGGGSSYNEQFF | TGTGCCAGTAGTTTTTGGGGGGGAGGAAGCTCCTACAATGAGCAGTTCTTC
TRBJ2-5 | TRBV6-5 | . | . | CASAPGAARKETQYF | TGTGCCAGCGCCCCAGGGGCAGCTAGGAAAGAGACCCAGTACTTC
TRBJ2-3 | TRBV5-1 | . | . | CASREMGAMLTDTQYF | TGCGCCAGCAGAGAGATGGGGGCAATGTTAACAGATACGCAGTATTTT
TRBJ2-3 | TRBV11-2 | once | TRBD2 | CASRRLAGGDTQYF | TGTGCCAGCAGGAGACTAGCGGGGGGGGATACGCAGTATTTT
TRBJ1-4 | TRBV6-1 | . | . | CASQLGATNEKLFF | TGTGCCAGCCAGTTAGGAGCAACTAATGAAAAACTGTTTTTT
TRBJ2-3 | TRBV5-1 | . | . | CASSLGHSTDTQYF | TGCGCCAGCAGCTTAGGACACAGCACAGATACGCAGTATTTT
TRBJ1-6 | TRBV7-2 | . | . | CASSSPRRGPDSPLHF | TGTGCCAGCAGCTCCCCGAGGCGGGGGCCGGATTCACCCCTCCACTTT
TRBJ1-1 | TRBV4-1 | . | TRBD1 | CASSQDDRRGTGALGTEAFF | TGCGCCAGCAGCCAAGATGACCGACGGGGGACAGGGGCCCTGGGCACTGAAGCTTTCTTT
TRBJ2-4 | TRBV29-1 | . | TRBD1 | CSVTGTDKNIQYF | TGCAGCGTTACCGGGACAGACAAAAACATTCAGTACTTC
TRBJ2-7 | TRBV2 | . | . | CASSILMGLDEQYF | TGTGCCAGCAGTATCCTAATGGGGCTAGACGAGCAGTACTTC
TRBJ1-1 | TRBV29-1 | . | . | CSARAFLDTEAFF | TGCAGCGCCAGGGCTTTTTTGGACACTGAAGCTTTCTTT
TRBJ1-5 | TRBV7-2 | . | TRBD1 | CASSSSGTGDNQPQHF | TGTGCCAGCAGCTCCTCCGGGACAGGGGACAATCAGCCCCAGCATTTT
TRBJ1-1 | TRBV5-4 | . | TRBD1 | CASSIDRGEVTEAFF | TGTGCCAGCAGCATCGACAGGGGGGAAGTCACTGAAGCTTTCTTT
TRBJ1-3 | TRBV7-2 | . | TRBD1 | CASSQGQPSSGNTIYF | TGTGCCAGCAGCCAGGGACAGCCTTCCTCTGGAAACACCATATATTTT
TRBJ2-2 | TRBV5-4 | . | . | CASSLGAATGELFF | TGTGCCAGCAGCTTGGGAGCCGCCACCGGGGAGCTGTTTTTT
TRBJ1-2 | TRBV6-6 | . | TRBD1 | CASSSGHTGDTGYTF | TGTGCCAGCAGTTCTGGGCACACAGGGGATACTGGCTACACCTTC
TRBJ1-1 | TRBV14 | . | . | CASSQAMNTEAFF | TGTGCCAGCAGCCAAGCTATGAACACTGAAGCTTTCTTT
TRBJ2-3 | TRBV10-1 | . | . | CASSSLDSYTQYF | TGCGCCAGCAGTTCTTTGGACTCGTATACGCAGTATTTT
TRBJ2-3 | TRBV2 | . | TRBD1 | CASKGDRGSDTQYF | TGTGCCAGCAAAGGAGACAGGGGGTCAGATACGCAGTATTTT
TRBJ2-2 | TRBV7-2 | . | . | CASSQGPAGELFF | TGTGCCAGCAGCCAGGGGCCTGCCGGGGAGCTGTTTTTT